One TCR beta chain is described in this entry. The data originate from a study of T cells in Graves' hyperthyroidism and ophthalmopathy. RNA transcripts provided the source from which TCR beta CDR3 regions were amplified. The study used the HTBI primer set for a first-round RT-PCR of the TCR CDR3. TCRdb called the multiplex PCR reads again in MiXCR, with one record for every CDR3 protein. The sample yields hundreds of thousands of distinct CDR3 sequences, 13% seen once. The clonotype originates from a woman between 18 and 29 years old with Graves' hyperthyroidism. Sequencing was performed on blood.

CDR3 nucleotide sequence: TGTGCCTGGAGCGTCGAGACGCCCCACGAGCAGTACTTC. Protein: CAWSVETPHEQYF. The V call is TRBV30, the J call TRBJ2-7; D is undetermined. CDR1 is GTSNPN, CDR2 SVGIG, per germline (reference sequence). V dropped 3 bases and J dropped 5 bases, with 14 bases sitting between them. This CDR3 is built from 13 residues. Full variable domain (remainder filled in from reference TRBV30 and TRBJ2-7): SQTIHQWPATLVQPVGSPLSLECTVEGTSNPNLYWYRQAAGRGLQLLFYSVGIGQISSEVPQNLSASRPQDRQFILSSKKLLLSDSGFYLCAWSVETPHEQYFGPGTRLTVT.